This T cell receptor (beta chain) derives from a study of shared clonotypes between healthy human individuals (dated by TCRdb to 2018 to 2021). Background on the whole study: The cohort comprised two women and a few men aged 18 to 49 years. For each donor, CD4 naive and CD4 memory were each given three plates, CD8 naive was given two plates, and CD8 memory was given one plate. To estimate repertoire size and how much clonotype sharing occurs between individuals, the study deeply sequenced the blood TCR repertoires of roughly 5 healthy adults. To increase sequencing depth and limit assay-specific biases, different laboratories used diverse techniques to prepare libraries and sequence TCR repertoires. Between about 0.94 and 8.9 billion PBMCs per donor were obtained by leukapheresis.

CDR1 MNHNY and CDR2 SVGAGI were looked up in the germline V gene (reference sequence). CDR3 length: 13 amino acids, cysteine to phenylalanine. CDR3 DNA is the only sequence kept; it has 39 bases, read in frame from the first base. V is reduced by 6 bases and J by 3 bases, leaving a spacing of 12 bases between them. Turning to this clone: Its antigen specificity is not known. Base qualities are not provided; no much larger clone lies one nucleotide away.

General conclusions and limits of the study: Incomplete sequencing was indicated by rarefaction of sorted-subset datasets, despite the large sequencing depth. Clonotypes shared by all four sorted-subset donors showed higher generation probabilities than non-shared clonotypes. Because the study included only a small number of donors, the genetic and exposure-history diversity represented was limited. Across a handful of donors, 5% to 6% of naive CD4, roughly 3.4% of naive CD8, around 2.5% of memory CD4, and about 0.4% of memory CD8 clonotypes were shared. Only blood was sampled, and tissue TCR repertoires likely differ from those in blood. Pairwise subsampling led to the expectation that sequencing depth would affect the degree of clonotype sharing among donors. Naive subsets generally had larger estimated clonotype richness than memory subsets.

Using the deep immunoSEQ assay, TCR CDR3 regions were amplified from genomic DNA by multiplex PCR. Extracted genomic DNA from each cell subset was spread evenly across all wells of several immunoSEQ 96-well plates, with each plate serving as a replicate. Each replicate PCR for sorted subsets received approximately 200 ng genomic DNA, equal to about 30,000 T cell genomes. The purified libraries were quantified using a Qubit 3.0 fluorometer, sized with a Bioanalyzer 2100, and then quantified again using the KAPA Library Quantification kit. Every immunoSEQ 96-well plate was sequenced on a separate single-read 150-cycle Illumina NextSeq 550 flow cell. As for the original processing: Because only junctional sequences without quality scores were contained in the immunoSEQ output, filtering matching that applied to full-length reads could not be performed. To assign V/J genes and CDR3, sequences were annotated using PyIR, a Python wrapper for IgBLAST v1.9, with IMGT germline references. Any read was removed if the V/J assignment was weak (E-value above 1e-6), the CDR3 was missing, or the read contained stop codons, out-of-frame junctions, or ambiguous translated residues. V3J clonotypes were defined by identical inferred V gene, J gene, and CDR3 amino acid sequence. Percentage overlap between repertoires was calculated by dividing the number of shared unique clonotypes by the size of the smaller repertoire. Three approaches were used to assess repertoire richness: RTK rarefaction, the Chao1 estimator, and Recon v2.1 estimates of unobserved clonotypes. For all TCRbeta clonotypes obtained by the gDNA method from a few donors, generation probabilities were computed with OLGA. TCRdb limited this immuneACCESS table to in-frame rearrangements with V and J called. A share of clones is missing; checked studies link under half to unresolved V genes, and the rest is unexplained. The V and J calls and the clone size are those of that table, but D and trimming were determined from the DNA. Recorded for this sample are roughly 2 million clones; about 94% of them occurred a single time. About 0.13% of the sample is held by the ten biggest clonotypes.

The donors were healthy, HIV-negative adults with no recently reported acute infections or vaccinations. All donors were Caucasian adults living in Nashville, Tennessee, USA. CD4+ T cells were enriched by magnetic negative selection; naive cells were then positively selected on CD45RA, and the negative fraction formed the memory subset. Blood was obtained by leukapheresis, after which PBMCs were separated by Ficoll-Histopaque density gradient centrifugation and cryopreserved in liquid nitrogen vapor phase. Analytical flow cytometry was used to check the purity and quantity of each magnetically sorted T cell population. Genomic DNA was isolated from each sorted fraction and quantified by UV absorbance on a Nanodrop 2000c.

The chain joins TRBV6-6 to TRBJ2-7; the D segment cannot be called with confidence. The sequence came from a man aged 18 to 29 in good health. Sequencing was done on a sample of naive CD4+ T cells sorted from blood. The cell subset or site label of this sample denotes: CD45RA+ positively selected. The CDR3: CASSATPHYEQYF. The DNA is TGTGCCAGCAGCGCTACGCCCCACTACGAGCAGTACTTC.